The clone carrying this T cell receptor beta chain was seen only once. This entry is derived from a study of blood T cell repertoires in COVID-19. As for the study in general: There were acute and convalescent COVID-19 samples, and they came from the United States, Italy and Spain. T cells, B-cell-depleted T cells, or PBMCs supplied cDNA or gDNA.

Sequenced by immunoSEQ multiplex PCR; TCRdb stores in-frame clones only, minus some. The table lists 300,000 to 350,000 clones, roughly 90% of them singletons. Assignment of participants to cohorts was predicated upon participant-reported clinical history. The clonotype was recovered from a woman in her 30s who had recovered from COVID-19. Sequences were obtained from PBMCs or T cells enriched from blood (not recorded which).

CDR3 nucleotide sequence: TGTGCCAGCAGCGTAGGAGGCGACAGGGGACGAGGTTCCGAGCAGTACTTC. Its translation: CASSVGGDRGRGSEQYF. The V and J genes are TRBV9 and TRBJ2-7; TRBD1 matches at 8 bases. Germline CDR1 reads SGDLS; CDR2 reads YYNGEE. V was clipped by 0 bases and J by 6 bases; unmatched bases: 14. The CDR3 loop spans 17 amino acids.